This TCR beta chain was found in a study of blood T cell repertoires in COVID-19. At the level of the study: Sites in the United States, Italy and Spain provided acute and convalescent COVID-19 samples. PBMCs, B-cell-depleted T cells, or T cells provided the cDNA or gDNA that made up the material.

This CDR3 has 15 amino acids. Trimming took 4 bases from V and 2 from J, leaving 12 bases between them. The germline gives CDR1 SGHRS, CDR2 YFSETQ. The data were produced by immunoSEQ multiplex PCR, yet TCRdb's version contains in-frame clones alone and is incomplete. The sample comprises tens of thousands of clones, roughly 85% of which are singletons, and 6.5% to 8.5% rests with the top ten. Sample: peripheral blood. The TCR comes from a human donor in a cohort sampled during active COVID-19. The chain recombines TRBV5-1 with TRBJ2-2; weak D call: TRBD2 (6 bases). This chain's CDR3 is CASSLKGTNTGELFF. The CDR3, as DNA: TGCGCCAGCAGCCTGAAAGGGACTAACACCGGGGAGCTGTTTTTT.